Here is one T cell receptor (beta chain) with its context. There is no known antigen for this receptor. Base-call qualities are not available, and no considerably larger clone is one nucleotide away. The data were produced on an Illumina NovaSeq 6000. TCRalpha and TCRbeta cDNA libraries were constructed by 5'RACE with constant-segment primers, with sample barcodes and unique molecular identifiers being introduced. Trizol reagent was used to extract RNA from every sample. Library amplification was performed in two PCR steps, and a second sample barcode and Illumina TruSeq adapters were introduced in the second step. Libraries were sequenced on an Illumina NovaSeq with 2 x 150 bp paired-end reads. Concerning the study's data processing: The reads were demultiplexed and collapsed into UMI-guided consensus sequences using migec v1.2.7. Using mixcr v2.1.11, UMI consensuses were aligned to TRA and TRB V and J templates and then assembled into clonotypes. A clonotype was counted as expanded or contracted only when both edgeR and NoisET called the clonotype significant, with the noise models trained on biological replicates. edgeR calls used a false discovery rate-adjusted p below 0.01 and a log2 fold-change threshold of 1. As an exploratory analysis of dynamics, max-normalized trajectories of the 1000 most abundant clonotypes were examined by PCA with hierarchical clustering. The CD4 or CD8 phenotype of responding clones was assigned using the separately sequenced CD4+ and CD8+ repertoires. TCRdb trimmed public reads at Q25 via fastp, called clones via MiXCR and kept in-frame beta chains. Each record represents a unique CDR3 protein, reported with the most common genes and DNA among its rows. The V and J calls and clone size are TCRdb's, not the authors'. This sample is represented by fewer than 350,000 distinct CDR3 sequences; approximately 8.4% of them were singletons. 22% of the sample goes to the ten largest clones.

This record comes from a study of T-cell memory formation after mild COVID-19 (dated by TCRdb to the early 2020s). Concerning the study at large: TCR sequence clusters from the two donors were largely donor specific. In two donors, T-cell clones that expanded and contracted after mild COVID-19 were followed by sequencing TCRalpha and TCRbeta repertoires longitudinally. Two young, previously healthy adult volunteers, one female and one male, were included in the cohort. Here is what the overall study found, with its caveats: The detection of some responding clones in pre-infection memory suggests that pre-existing cross-reactive memory T cells joined the SARS-CoV-2 response. Contracting CD4+ clones turned up mainly in the CM and EM memory subsets, whereas EMRA was where CD8+ clones were enriched. Clones that contracted from day 15 to 85 showed balanced CD4/CD8 phenotypes, whereas a second wave of clones that expanded from day 15 to 37 leaned towards CD4+. The second-wave clones that peaked on day 37 were not confirmed to be SARS-CoV-2 specific. Only two mild cases were covered by the study, and larger cohorts that include severe cases with pre-infection samples were considered necessary.

V has 4 bases trimmed and J has 1 base trimmed; junction bases matching no gene number 14. Taken from the germline V gene (reference sequence), the CDR1 and CDR2 loops are SGHKS and YYEKEE. Taken from cysteine to phenylalanine, the CDR3 has 17 residues. Only the CDR3 portion is preserved as DNA: 51 bases, with reading frame beginning at the first base. PBMCs were isolated by Ficoll-Paque density gradient centrifugation. Sequences were obtained from PBMCs or a T cell subset sorted from them (not recorded which). The TCR was taken from a man aged 18 to 30 who had mild COVID-19 (a few samples of this study predate the infection). The sample titles of this study are shuffled in the database, so cell type and time point are left out; the donor was told from shared clones. The rearranged chain carries TRBV5-5 and TRBJ2-7; 7 bases in the junction line up with TRBD1. The sequence in DNA is TGTGCCAGCAGCCGGAATCTACCGGGACAGATATCCTACGAGCAGTACTTC. Translated, it gives CASSRNLPGQISYEQYF.